This T cell receptor (beta chain) comes out of a study of beta chain features in type 1 diabetes. Each population that was sorted was more than 98% pure. The study reverse transcribed the entire isolated RNA, so it sequenced expressed TCRB transcripts. TCRdb's copy holds only in-frame clones and misses some; the assay was immunoSEQ multiplex PCR. Seen here are some 240,000 clones, approximately 16% observed once, and the top ten hold 0.085%. This clone was observed a handful of times. What it binds is not known. Study observations and caveats: Patients showed naive, central memory and Treg TCRB repertoires that appeared more similar than those of healthy donors. Researchers report that Type 1 diabetes patients had moderately but significantly shorter TCRB CDR3s across all four CD4+ subsets. The study found fewer insertions and more deletions at VDJ junctions in type 1 diabetes patients.

Deletions cut 2 bases from V and 5 bases from J, with 13 bases between. Germline lookup yields CDR1 MNHEY and CDR2 SVGAGI. This CDR3 comprises 15 residues. The chain recombines TRBV6-5 with TRBJ2-1; the D gene could be TRBD1 or TRBD2 (5 bases each). Sequenced input: naive CD4+ T cells from blood. The TCR was taken from a man between 25 and 39 years old with type 1 diabetes. The CDR3 nucleotides read TGTGCCAGCAGTTACAGGGACGCGAATAACAATGAGCAGTTCTTC. Its translation: CASSYRDANNNEQFF.